This T cell receptor beta chain came from a study of cytomegalovirus exposure and HLA in healthy donors. Study conclusions and caveats: Later genetic work tied a missense DCLRE1C variant to beta-chain V and J trimming. The authors considered a cluster of highly shared sequence variants likely to be a sequencing artifact. Certain indistinguishable V segments, among them TRBV6-2 and TRBV6-3, were excluded. The authors listed about 170 TCR beta chains as cytomegalovirus-associated.

PCR involved 60 Vbeta and 13 Jbeta primers. This table comes from immunoSEQ multiplex PCR, and its TCRdb copy is limited to in-frame clones, with some not included. The sample has approximately 95,000 clones; 65% to 90% are singletons. Looked up from germline, CDR1 is SGHRS and CDR2 is YFSETQ. J gave up 8 bases and V 8 bases, and 9 bases lay outside the gene matches. This CDR3 contains 15 residues. Of note for this clone: Antigen specificity is unknown.

The V call is TRBV5-1, the J call TRBJ2-2, with 13 positions matching TRBD2. This clonotype originated in a woman aged 70-85 years in good health and CMV-seropositive. The sequenced sample was PBMCs. CDR3 residues: CASMGLAGSKGELFF. In nucleotides, the CDR3 is TGCGCCAGTATGGGACTAGCGGGAAGTAAGGGGGAGCTGTTTTTT.